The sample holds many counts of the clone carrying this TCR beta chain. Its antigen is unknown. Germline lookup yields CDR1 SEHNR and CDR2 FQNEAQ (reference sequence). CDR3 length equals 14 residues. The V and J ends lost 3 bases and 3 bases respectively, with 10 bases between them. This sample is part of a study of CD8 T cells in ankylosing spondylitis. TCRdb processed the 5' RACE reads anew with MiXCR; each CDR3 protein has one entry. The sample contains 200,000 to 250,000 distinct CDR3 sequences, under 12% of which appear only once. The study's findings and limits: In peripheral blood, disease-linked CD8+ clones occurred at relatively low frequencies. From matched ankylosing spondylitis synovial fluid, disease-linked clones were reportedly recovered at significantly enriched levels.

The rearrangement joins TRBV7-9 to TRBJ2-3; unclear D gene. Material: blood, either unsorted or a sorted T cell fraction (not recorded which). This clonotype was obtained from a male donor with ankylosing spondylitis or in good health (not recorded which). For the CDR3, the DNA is TGTGCCAGCAGCTTCTCTTGGTCGACAGATACGCAGTATTTT. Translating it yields CASSFSWSTDTQYF.